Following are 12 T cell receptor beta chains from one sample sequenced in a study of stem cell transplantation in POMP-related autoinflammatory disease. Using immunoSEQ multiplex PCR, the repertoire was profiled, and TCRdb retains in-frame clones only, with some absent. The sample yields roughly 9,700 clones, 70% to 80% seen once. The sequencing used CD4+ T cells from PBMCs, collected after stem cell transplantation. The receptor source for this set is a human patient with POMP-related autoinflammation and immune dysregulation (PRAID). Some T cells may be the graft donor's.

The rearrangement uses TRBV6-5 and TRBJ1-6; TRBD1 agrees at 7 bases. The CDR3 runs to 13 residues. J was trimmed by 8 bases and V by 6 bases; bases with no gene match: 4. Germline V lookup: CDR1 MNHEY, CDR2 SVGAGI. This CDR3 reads CASRTGLHSPLHF. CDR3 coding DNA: TGTGCCAGCAGGACAGGGCTTCATTCACCCCTCCACTTT.

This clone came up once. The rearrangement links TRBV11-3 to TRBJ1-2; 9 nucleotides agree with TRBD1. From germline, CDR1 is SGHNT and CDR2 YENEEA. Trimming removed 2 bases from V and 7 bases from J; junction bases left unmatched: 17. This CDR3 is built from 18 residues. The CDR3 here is CASSLTLFPTGTGSGYTF. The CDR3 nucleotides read TGTGCCAGCAGCTTAACCCTATTCCCGACCGGGACAGGGAGTGGCTACACCTTC.

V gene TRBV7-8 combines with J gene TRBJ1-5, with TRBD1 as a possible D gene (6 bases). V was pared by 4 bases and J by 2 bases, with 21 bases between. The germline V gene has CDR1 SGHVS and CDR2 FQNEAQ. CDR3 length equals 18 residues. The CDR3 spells CASSSRAGGGHRNQPQHF. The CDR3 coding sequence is TGTGCCAGCAGCTCCAGGGCCGGAGGGGGACACCGCAATCAGCCCCAGCATTTT.

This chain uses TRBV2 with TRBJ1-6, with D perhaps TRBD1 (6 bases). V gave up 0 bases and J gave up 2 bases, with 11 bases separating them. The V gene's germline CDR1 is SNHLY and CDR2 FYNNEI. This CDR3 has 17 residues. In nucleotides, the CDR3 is TGTGCCAGCAGTGAAGCGGTACGGACAGCCTATAATTCACCCCTCCACTTT. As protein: CASSEAVRTAYNSPLHF.

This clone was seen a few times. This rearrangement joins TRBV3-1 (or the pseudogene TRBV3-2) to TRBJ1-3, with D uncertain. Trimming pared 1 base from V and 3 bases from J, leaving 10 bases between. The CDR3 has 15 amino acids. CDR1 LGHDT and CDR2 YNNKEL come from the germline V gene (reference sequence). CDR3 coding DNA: TGTGCCAGCAGCCAAGGGCCCGGGGTTGGAAACACCATATATTTT. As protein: CASSQGPGVGNTIYF.

The chain's CDR3 is CAISESPSGVGTEAFF. The CDR3 DNA follows: TGTGCCATCAGTGAGTCACCCTCAGGTGTGGGCACTGAAGCTTTCTTT. This chain uses TRBV10-3 with TRBJ1-1; the D is unclear. Germline CDR1 reads ENHRY; CDR2 reads SYGVKD. V was shortened by 0 bases and J by 4 bases, with 15 bases between the two germline ends. The CDR3 is 16 amino acids.

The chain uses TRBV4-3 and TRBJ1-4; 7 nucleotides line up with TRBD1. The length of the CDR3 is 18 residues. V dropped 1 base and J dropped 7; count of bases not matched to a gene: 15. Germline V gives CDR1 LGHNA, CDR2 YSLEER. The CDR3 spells CASSQGGETGQRSEKLFF. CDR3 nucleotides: TGCGCCAGCAGCCAAGGAGGGGAGACAGGGCAGAGAAGTGAAAAACTGTTTTTT.

CDR3 DNA: TGTGCCAGCAGCTTAACGGGCACAGGGGGCGCCGAGCAGTACTTC. Translation: CASSLTGTGGAEQYF. V usage is TRBV7-3 and J usage is TRBJ2-7; 9 bases map to TRBD1. CDR3 length: 15 amino acids. Germline V gene lookup returns CDR1 SGHTA and CDR2 FQGTGA. The ends lost 0 bases at V and 6 bases at J; junction bases unmatched: 6.

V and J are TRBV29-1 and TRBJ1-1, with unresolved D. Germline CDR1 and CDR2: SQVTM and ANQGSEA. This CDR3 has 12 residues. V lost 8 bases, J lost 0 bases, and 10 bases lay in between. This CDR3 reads CSSAWMNTEAFF. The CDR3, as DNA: TGCAGCTCCGCATGGATGAACACTGAAGCTTTCTTT.

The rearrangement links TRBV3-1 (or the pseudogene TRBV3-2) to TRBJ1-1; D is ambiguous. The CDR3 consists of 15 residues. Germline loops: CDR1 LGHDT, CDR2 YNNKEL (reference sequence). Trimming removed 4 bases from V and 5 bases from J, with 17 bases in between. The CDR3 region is CASSPLRERFTEAFF. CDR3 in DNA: TGTGCCAGCAGCCCACTCCGGGAACGGTTTACTGAAGCTTTCTTT.

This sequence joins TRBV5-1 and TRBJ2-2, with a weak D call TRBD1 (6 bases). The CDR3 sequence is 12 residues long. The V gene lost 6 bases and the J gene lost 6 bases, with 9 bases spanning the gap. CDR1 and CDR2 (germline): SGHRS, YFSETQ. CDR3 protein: CASTEGAGELFF. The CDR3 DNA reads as TGCGCCAGCACTGAGGGGGCCGGGGAGCTGTTTTTT.

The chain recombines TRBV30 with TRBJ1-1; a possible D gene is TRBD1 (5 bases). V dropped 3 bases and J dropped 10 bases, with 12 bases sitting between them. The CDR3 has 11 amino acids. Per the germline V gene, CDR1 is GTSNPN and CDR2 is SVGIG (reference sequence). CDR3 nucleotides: TGTGCCTGGAGACGGGGGGAGGGAGCTTTCTTT. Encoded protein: CAWRRGEGAFF.